The clone carrying this TCR beta chain occurred a few times. The data stem from a study of identical twins. The cDNA had a unique molecular identifier and a template-switch universal primer site. TCRdb re-analysed the 5' RACE reads in MiXCR, keeping a single row per CDR3 protein. The sample consists of hundreds of thousands of distinct CDR3 sequences, about a fifth of them appearing once. This CDR3 region has 14 residues. Germline loops: CDR1 DFQATT, CDR2 SNEGSKA (reference sequence). With 1 base removed from V and 2 bases from J, the gap between germline ends came to 10 bases. The sample was also linked to a second study, of yellow fever vaccine responses in identical twins.

The source is a woman aged 18-29 years in good health. The rearrangement joins TRBV20-1 to TRBJ2-3; D remains ambiguous. Sequenced: CD4+ T cells sorted from blood. For the CDR3, the DNA is TGCAGTGCTAGAGGGTTTGGGAACACAGATACGCAGTATTTT. This encodes CSARGFGNTDTQYF.